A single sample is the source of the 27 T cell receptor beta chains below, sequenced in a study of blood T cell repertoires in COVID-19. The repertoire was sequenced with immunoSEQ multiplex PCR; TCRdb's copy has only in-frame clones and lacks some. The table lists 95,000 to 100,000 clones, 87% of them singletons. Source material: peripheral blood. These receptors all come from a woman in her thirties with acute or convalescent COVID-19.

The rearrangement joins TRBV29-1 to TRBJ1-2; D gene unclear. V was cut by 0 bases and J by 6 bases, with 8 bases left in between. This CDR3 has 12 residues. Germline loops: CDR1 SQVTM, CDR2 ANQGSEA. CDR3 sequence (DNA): TGCAGCGTTGAAGATGACTTAGATGGCTACACCTTC. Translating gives CSVEDDLDGYTF.

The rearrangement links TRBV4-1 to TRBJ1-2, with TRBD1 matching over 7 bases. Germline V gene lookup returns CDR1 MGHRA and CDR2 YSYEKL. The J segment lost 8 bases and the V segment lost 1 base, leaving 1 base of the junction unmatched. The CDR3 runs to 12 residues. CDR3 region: CASSQGTGGYTF. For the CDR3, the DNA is TGCGCCAGCAGCCAAGGGACAGGCGGCTACACCTTC.

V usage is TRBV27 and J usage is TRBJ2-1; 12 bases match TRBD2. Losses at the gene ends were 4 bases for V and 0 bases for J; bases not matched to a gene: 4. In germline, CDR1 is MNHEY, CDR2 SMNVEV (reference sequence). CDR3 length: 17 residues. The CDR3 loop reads CASSSGLAGSSYNEQFF. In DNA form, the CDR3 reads TGTGCCAGCAGTTCCGGACTAGCGGGGAGCTCCTACAATGAGCAGTTCTTC.

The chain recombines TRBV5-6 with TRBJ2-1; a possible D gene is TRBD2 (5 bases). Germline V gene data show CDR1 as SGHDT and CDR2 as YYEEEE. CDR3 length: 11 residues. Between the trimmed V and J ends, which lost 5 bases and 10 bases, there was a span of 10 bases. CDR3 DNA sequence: TGTGCCAGCAGTTGGACTCGAGAGCAGTTCTTC. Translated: CASSWTREQFF.

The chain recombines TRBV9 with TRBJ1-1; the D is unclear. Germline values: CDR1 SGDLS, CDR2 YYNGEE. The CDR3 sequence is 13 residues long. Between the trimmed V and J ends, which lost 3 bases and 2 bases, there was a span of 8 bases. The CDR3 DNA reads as TGTGCCAGCAGCGCCTCGGGAAACACTGAAGCTTTCTTT. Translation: CASSASGNTEAFF. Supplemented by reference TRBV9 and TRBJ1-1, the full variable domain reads DSGVTQTPKHLITATGQRVTLRCSPRSGDLSVYWYQQSLDQGLQFLIQYYNGEERAKGNILERFSAQQFPDLHSELNLSSLELGDSALYFCASSASGNTEAFFGQGTRLTVV.

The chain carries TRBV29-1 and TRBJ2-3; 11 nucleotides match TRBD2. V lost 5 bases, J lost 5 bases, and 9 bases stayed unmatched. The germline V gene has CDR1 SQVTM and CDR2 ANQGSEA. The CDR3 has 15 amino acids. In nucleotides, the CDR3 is TGCAGCGTTCGAGGTGCGGGGACTAGCGGAGATACGCAGTATTTT. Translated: CSVRGAGTSGDTQYF.

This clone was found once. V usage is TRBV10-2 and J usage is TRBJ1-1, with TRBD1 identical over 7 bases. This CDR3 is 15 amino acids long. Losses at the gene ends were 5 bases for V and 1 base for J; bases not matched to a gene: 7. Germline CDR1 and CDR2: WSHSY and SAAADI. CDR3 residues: CASSHTGQPNTEAFF. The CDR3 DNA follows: TGCGCCAGCAGTCATACGGGACAGCCGAACACTGAAGCTTTCTTT.

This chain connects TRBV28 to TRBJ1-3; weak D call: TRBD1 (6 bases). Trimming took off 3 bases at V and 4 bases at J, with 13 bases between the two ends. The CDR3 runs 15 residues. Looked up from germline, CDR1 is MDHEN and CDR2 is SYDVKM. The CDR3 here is CASSLTGHGGNTIYF. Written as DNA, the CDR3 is TGTGCCAGCAGTTTGACAGGACACGGAGGAAACACCATATATTTT.

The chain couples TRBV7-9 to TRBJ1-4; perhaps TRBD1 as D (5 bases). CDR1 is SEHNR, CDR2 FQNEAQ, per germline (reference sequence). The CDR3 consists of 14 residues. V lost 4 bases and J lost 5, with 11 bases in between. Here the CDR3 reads CASSSLSGNEKLFF. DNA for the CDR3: TGTGCCAGCAGCTCGTTATCAGGGAATGAAAAACTGTTTTTT.

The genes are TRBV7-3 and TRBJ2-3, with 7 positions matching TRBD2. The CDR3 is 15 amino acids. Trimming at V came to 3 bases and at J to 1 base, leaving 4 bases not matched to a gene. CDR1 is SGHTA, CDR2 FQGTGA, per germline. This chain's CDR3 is CASSFSTSGTDTQYF. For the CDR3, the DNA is TGTGCCAGCAGCTTTAGTACTAGCGGCACAGATACGCAGTATTTT.

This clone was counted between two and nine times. CDR3 in DNA: TGTGCCAGCCTGGCATATAGCGGGGGGGGCACCGGGGAGCTGTTTTTT. This codes for CASLAYSGGGTGELFF. The gene calls are TRBV2 and TRBJ2-2, with 11 bases fitting TRBD2. V was pared by 8 bases and J by 4 bases, with 9 bases of the junction left unmatched. This CDR3 has 16 residues. Germline CDR1 and CDR2: SNHLY and FYNNEI.

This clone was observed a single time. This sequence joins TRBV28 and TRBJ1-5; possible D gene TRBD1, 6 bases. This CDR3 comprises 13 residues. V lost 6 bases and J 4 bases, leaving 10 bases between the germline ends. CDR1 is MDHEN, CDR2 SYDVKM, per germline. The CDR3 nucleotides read TGTGCCAGCAGCTACCAGGGGAATCAGCCCCAGCATTTT. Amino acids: CASSYQGNQPQHF.

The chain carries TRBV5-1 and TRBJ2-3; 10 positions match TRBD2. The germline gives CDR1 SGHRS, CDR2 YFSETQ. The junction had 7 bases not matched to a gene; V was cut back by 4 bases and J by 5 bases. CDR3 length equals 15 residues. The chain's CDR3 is CASSLSSGGRDTQYF. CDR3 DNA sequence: TGCGCCAGCAGCCTATCTAGCGGGGGTCGAGATACGCAGTATTTT.

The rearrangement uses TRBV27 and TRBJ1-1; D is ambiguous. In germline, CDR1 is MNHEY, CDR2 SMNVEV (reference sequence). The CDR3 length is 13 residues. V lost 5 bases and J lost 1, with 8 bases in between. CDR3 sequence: CASSPRQNTEAFF. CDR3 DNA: TGTGCCAGCAGTCCGCGACAGAACACTGAAGCTTTCTTT.

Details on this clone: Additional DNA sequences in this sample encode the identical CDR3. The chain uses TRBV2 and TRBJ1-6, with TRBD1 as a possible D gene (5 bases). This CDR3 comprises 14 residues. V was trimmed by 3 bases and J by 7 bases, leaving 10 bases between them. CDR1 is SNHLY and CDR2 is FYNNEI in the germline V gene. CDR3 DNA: TGTGCCAGCAGTGAGGGCAGGGTAAATTCACCCCTCCACTTT. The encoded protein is CASSEGRVNSPLHF.

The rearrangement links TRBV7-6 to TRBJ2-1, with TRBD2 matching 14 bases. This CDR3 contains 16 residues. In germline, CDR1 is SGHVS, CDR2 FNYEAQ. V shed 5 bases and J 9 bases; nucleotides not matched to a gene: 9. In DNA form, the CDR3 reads TGTGCCAGCAGCGCAGGACTAGCGGGGGGCCGTAGTGAGCAGTTCTTC. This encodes CASSAGLAGGRSEQFF.

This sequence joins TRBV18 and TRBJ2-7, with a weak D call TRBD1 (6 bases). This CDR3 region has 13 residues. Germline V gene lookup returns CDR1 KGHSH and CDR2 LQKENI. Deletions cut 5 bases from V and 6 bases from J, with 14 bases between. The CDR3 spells CASSYAGAAEQYF. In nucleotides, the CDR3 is TGTGCCAGCTCATACGCAGGGGCCGCCGAGCAGTACTTC.

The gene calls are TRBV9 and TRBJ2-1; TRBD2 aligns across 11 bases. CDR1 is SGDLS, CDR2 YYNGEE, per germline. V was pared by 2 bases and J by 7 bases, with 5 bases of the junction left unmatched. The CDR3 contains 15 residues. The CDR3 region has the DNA TGTGCCAGCAGCGTCCCTAGCGGGGGGTTGAATGAGCAGTTCTTC. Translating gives CASSVPSGGLNEQFF.

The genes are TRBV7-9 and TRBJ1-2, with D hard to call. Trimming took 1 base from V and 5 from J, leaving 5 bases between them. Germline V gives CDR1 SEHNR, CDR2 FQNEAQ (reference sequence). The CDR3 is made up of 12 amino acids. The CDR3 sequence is CASSLDAYGYTF. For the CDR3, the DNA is TGTGCCAGCAGCTTAGATGCGTATGGCTACACCTTC.

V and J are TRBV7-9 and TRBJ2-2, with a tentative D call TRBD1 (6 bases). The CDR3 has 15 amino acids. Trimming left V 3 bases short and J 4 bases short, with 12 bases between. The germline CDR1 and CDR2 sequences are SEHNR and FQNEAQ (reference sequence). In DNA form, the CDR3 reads TGTGCCAGCAGCTTGAACAGGGTTCGCACCGGGGAGCTGTTTTTT. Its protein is CASSLNRVRTGELFF.

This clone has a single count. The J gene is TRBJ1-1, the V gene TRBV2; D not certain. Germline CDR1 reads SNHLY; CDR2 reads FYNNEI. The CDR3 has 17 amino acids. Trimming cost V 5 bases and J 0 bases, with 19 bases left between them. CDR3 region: CASSFSAAGKVNTEAFF. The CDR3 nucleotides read TGTGCCAGCAGTTTTTCGGCAGCGGGGAAAGTGAACACTGAAGCTTTCTTT.

The CDR3 DNA sequence: TGTGCCAGCTCACCATCAGGGGTCCAAACCGAGCCCCAGCATTTT. It is translated as CASSPSGVQTEPQHF. The rearrangement uses TRBV18 and TRBJ1-5, with D possibly matching TRBD1 (6 bases). Trimming cost V 2 bases and J 8 bases, with 16 bases left between them. Germline CDR1 is KGHSH and CDR2 is LQKENI. The CDR3 sequence is 15 residues long.

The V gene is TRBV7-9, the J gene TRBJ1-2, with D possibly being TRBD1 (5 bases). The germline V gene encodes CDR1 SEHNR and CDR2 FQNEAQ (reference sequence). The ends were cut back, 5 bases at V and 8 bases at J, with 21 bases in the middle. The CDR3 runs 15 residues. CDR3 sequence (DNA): TGTGCCAGCAGCCCAACGGGACTCCCAATCGGAGGCTACACCTTC. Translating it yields CASSPTGLPIGGYTF.

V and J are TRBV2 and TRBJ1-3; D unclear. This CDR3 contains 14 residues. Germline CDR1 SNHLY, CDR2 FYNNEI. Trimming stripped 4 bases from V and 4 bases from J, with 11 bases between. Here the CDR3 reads CASSATTLGNTIYF. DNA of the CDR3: TGTGCCAGCAGTGCGACGACTCTAGGAAACACCATATATTTT.

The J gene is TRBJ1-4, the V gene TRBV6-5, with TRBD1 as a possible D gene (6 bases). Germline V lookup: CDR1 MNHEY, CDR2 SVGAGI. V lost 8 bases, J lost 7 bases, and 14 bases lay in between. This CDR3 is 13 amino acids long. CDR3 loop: CASAGAAGEKLFF. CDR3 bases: TGTGCCAGCGCAGGGGCCGCGGGTGAAAAACTGTTTTTT.

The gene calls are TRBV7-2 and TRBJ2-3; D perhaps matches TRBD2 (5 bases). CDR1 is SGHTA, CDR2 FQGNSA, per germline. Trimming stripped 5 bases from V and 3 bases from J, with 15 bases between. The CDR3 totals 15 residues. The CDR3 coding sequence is TGTGCCAGCAGCACCTTTCGACGGGAAACAGATACGCAGTATTTT. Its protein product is CASSTFRRETDTQYF.

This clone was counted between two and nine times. The CDR3 DNA sequence: TGTGCCAGCAGTTCGGGGGGTGGCTCCTACGAGCAGTACTTC. The encoded protein is CASSSGGGSYEQYF. The chain combines TRBV28 with TRBJ2-7; TRBD2 agrees at 7 bases. CDR1 and CDR2 from the germline V gene are MDHEN and SYDVKM. V lost 4 bases, J lost 0 bases, and 3 bases stayed unmatched. The CDR3 covers 14 residues. Drawing the rest from reference TRBV28 and TRBJ2-7, the complete variable domain is DVKVTQSSRYLVKRTGEKVFLECVQDMDHENMFWYRQDPGLGLRLIYFSYDVKMKEKGDIPEGYSVSREKKERFSLILESASTNQTSMYLCASSSGGGSYEQYFGPGTRLTVT.